A selection of T cell receptor beta chains follows, all from one sample in a study of CD4 T cells in relation to SARS-CoV-2 and coronaviruses. The repertoire was sequenced with immunoSEQ multiplex PCR; TCRdb's copy has only in-frame clones and lacks some. The sample lists about 68,000 clones, about 92% occurring once. The sample was naive CD4+ T cells from PBMCs. The receptors come from a human donor in good health. CDR3s include the opening cysteine and the closing phenylalanine or tryptophan. A D gene is named only where the DNA matches it firmly. A clone size is listed for some rows: how often the clone was seen (once, few, many), or a class if it is expanded.

>TRBV7-2|TRBJ2-5|-|once
TGTGCCAGCAGCCCGAAACGAGGGACAGGGGGACTAGCGGGTGCAGGCCAGTACTTC
CASSPKRGTGGLAGAGQYF
>TRBV2|TRBJ1-3|-|-
TGTGCCAGCAGTGAACGTTTCTCTGGAAACACCATATATTTT
CASSERFSGNTIYF
>TRBV28|TRBJ2-2|-|-
TGTGCCAGCAGCCAATTGTTCAGGGCCACCGGGGAGCTGTTTTTT
CASSQLFRATGELFF
>TRBV7-3|TRBJ2-5|TRBD2|-
TGTGCCAGCAGCTTGGGGCTAGCGGGTCAACAAGAGACCCAGTACTTC
CASSLGLAGQQETQYF
>TRBV18|TRBJ2-2|-|few
TGTGCCAGCTCACCACAGGGGGCCGGGGAGCTGTTTTTT
CASSPQGAGELFF
>TRBV5-4|TRBJ1-3|-|once
TGTGCCAGCAGCGGAGGGGCTACCTCTGGAAACACCATATATTTT
CASSGGATSGNTIYF
>TRBV5-4|TRBJ2-7|TRBD2|-
TGTGCCAGCAGCTCAGGACTAGCGGCGCCCTCCTACGAGCAGTACTTC
CASSSGLAAPSYEQYF
>TRBV5-1|TRBJ2-2|-|-
TGCGCCAGCAGCTCGGACGGGGGCTGGGGAAGCACCGGGGAGCTGTTTTTT
CASSSDGGWGSTGELFF
>TRBV10-3|TRBJ2-1|-|-
TGTGCCATCAGTGAGTCGAGGCGGGACTACAATGAGCAGTTCTTC
CAISESRRDYNEQFF
>TRBV25-1|TRBJ1-5|-|few
TGTGCCAGCAGTGACCCAGTCCAGTTTCTTCCTAGCAATCAGCCCCAGCATTTT
CASSDPVQFLPSNQPQHF
>TRBV18|TRBJ1-1|-|-
TGTGCCAGCTCACCCACAGGAATTGAAGCTTTCTTT
CASSPTGIEAFF
>TRBV15|TRBJ2-1|TRBD2|-
TGTGCCACCAGCAGAGATCATAGCGGGGTCTACAATGAGCAGTTCTTC
CATSRDHSGVYNEQFF
>TRBV5-1|TRBJ2-1|-|-
TGCGCCAGCAGCTTGGATGGGGGTACTGCATACAATGAGCAGTTCTTC
CASSLDGGTAYNEQFF
>TRBV3-1/TRBV3-2|TRBJ2-5|-|-
TGTGCCAGCAGCCAAGCCTTGGGGCGCGGGACCCAGTACTTC
CASSQALGRGTQYF
>TRBV7-7|TRBJ2-2|-|-
TGTGCCAGCAGCAAGGAGAACACCGGGGAGCTGTTTTTT
CASSKENTGELFF
>TRBV4-1|TRBJ2-5|-|-
TGCGCCAGCAGCCGAGGGCCACTAGAGACCCAGTACTTC
CASSRGPLETQYF
>TRBV9|TRBJ2-5|TRBD1|-
TGTGCCAGCAGCGTTTGGACAGGGGGCGCGACGGAGACCCAGTACTTC
CASSVWTGGATETQYF
>TRBV28|TRBJ1-5|-|-
TGTGCCAGCCTCCTTATGGGGGTCAATCAGCCCCAGCATTTT
CASLLMGVNQPQHF
>TRBV10-3|TRBJ1-1|TRBD1|-
TGTGCCATCAGTGAAAAAACAGGGGGCCAAGCTTTCTTT
CAISEKTGGQAFF
>TRBV11-1|TRBJ2-5|TRBD2|-
TGTGCCAGCAGCCCGAACGGACTAGCGGAAGAGACCCAGTACTTC
CASSPNGLAEETQYF
>TRBV9|TRBJ2-5|TRBD2|-
TGTGCCAGCAGCTATAGCGGGAGCACCGAGACCCAGTACTTC
CASSYSGSTETQYF
>TRBV7-8|TRBJ2-5|-|once
TGTGCCAGCAGCCCCGCCCTTACAGGGCTACAGACCCAGTACTTC
CASSPALTGLQTQYF
>TRBV19|TRBJ2-3|TRBD2|-
TGTGCCACCGCGCGGGAGGGTAGCACAGATACGCAGTATTTT
CATAREGSTDTQYF
>TRBV7-7|TRBJ2-2|-|-
TGTGCCAGCAGCTTATTGCAGGGGCGCGACACCGGGGAGCTGTTTTTT
CASSLLQGRDTGELFF
>TRBV3-1/TRBV3-2|TRBJ2-6|TRBD1|-
TGTGCCAGCAGCCAAGTAGGACAGGGGGCGACTGGGGCCAACGTCCTGACTTTC
CASSQVGQGATGANVLTF
>TRBV5-4|TRBJ2-7|TRBD1|-
TGTGCCAGCAGCTCGAGGGACAGGGACTACGAGCAGTACTTC
CASSSRDRDYEQYF
>TRBV27|TRBJ1-5|-|-
TGTGCCAGCAGTTTTTTAGTACGGAACAATCAGCCCCAGCATTTT
CASSFLVRNNQPQHF
>TRBV6-6|TRBJ2-2|-|-
TGTGCCTACCAGGGGATAGGCGGGGAGCTGTTTTTT
CAYQGIGGELFF
>TRBV19|TRBJ2-7|TRBD1|-
TGTGCCAGTAGTATAGCAGGGGGCTACGAGCAGTACTTC
CASSIAGGYEQYF
>TRBV19|TRBJ2-2|-|-
TGTGCCAGAGGCGGCACCGGGGAGCTGTTTTTT
CARGGTGELFF
>TRBV11-3|TRBJ1-3|-|-
TGTGCCAGCAGCTTAGGCGGGTCACAAGGAAACACCATATATTTT
CASSLGGSQGNTIYF
>TRBV29-1|TRBJ2-7|TRBD1|-
TGCAGCGTTCTATTAGACAGGGGTTCCTACGAGCAGTACTTC
CSVLLDRGSYEQYF
>TRBV4-1|TRBJ2-7|-|-
TGCGCCAGCAGCCAAGGACAGACGGTGGCCTACGAGCAGTACTTC
CASSQGQTVAYEQYF
>TRBV6-1|TRBJ2-1|TRBD2|-
TGTGCCAGCAGTGAAGCCCCCAGCGGGATCTACAATGAGCAGTTCTTC
CASSEAPSGIYNEQFF
>TRBV5-4|TRBJ2-3|TRBD2|-
TGTGCCAGCAGCACGGGACTAGCGGGGGTAGATACGCAGTATTTT
CASSTGLAGVDTQYF
>TRBV19|TRBJ2-7|TRBD2|-
TGTGCCAGTAGTATAAATCATTTAGAACTAGCGGGAGGATCCTACGAGCAGTACTTC
CASSINHLELAGGSYEQYF
>TRBV7-2|TRBJ1-3|-|-
TGTGCCAGCAGCCAACAATCCGGGGGAGGAGGTAACACCATATATTTT
CASSQQSGGGGNTIYF
>TRBV6-5|TRBJ1-3|-|-
TGTGCCAGCAGGGACAGTGGAAACACCATATATTTT
CASRDSGNTIYF
>TRBV28|TRBJ1-2|-|once
TGTGCCAGCAGTTATCAGGATATAATTTATGGCTACACCTTC
CASSYQDIIYGYTF